Detailed here is one T cell receptor beta chain. What antigen it recognizes has not been identified. Per-nucleotide qualities are absent, and no much larger clonotype sits a single base away. The data belong to a study of shared clonotypes between healthy human individuals (dated by TCRdb to about 2020). Looking at the study overall: The cohort comprised a couple of women and a few men aged 18 to 49 years. The study deeply sequenced blood TCR repertoires of five healthy adults to estimate repertoire size and the extent of clonotype sharing between individuals. Per donor, leukapheresis produced somewhere between about 0.94 and 9 billion PBMCs. Different laboratories and diverse techniques were used to prepare libraries and sequence TCR repertoires, to increase sequencing depth and limit assay-specific biases.

V loses 3 bases of germline sequence and J loses 2 bases, and the interval between the two ends is 13 bases. From a lookup of the germline V gene (reference sequence), CDR1 and CDR2 are SEHNR and FQNEAQ. Including the terminal cysteine and phenylalanine, the CDR3 comprises 15 residues. Only the CDR3 part of the read is kept: 45 bases, read in frame from the first base. Beyond this particular receptor, the publication reports: Sampling was limited to blood, and TCR repertoires in tissue likely differ from TCR repertoires in blood. Pairwise subsampling led to the expectation that sequencing depth would affect the degree of clonotype sharing among donors. Because the study included only a small number of donors, the genetic and exposure-history diversity represented was limited.

Donors were healthy HIV-negative adults with no recently reported acute infections or vaccinations. All donors were Caucasian adults living in Nashville, Tennessee, USA. In the unsorted samples, 90 million to 100 million PBMCs were counted, and genomic DNA was extracted using the QIAamp DNA Blood Mini kit. Blood was obtained by leukapheresis, after which PBMCs were separated by Ficoll-Histopaque density gradient centrifugation and cryopreserved in liquid nitrogen vapor phase. Using the deep immunoSEQ assay, TCR CDR3 regions were amplified from genomic DNA by multiplex PCR. Genomic DNA extracted from each cell subset was distributed evenly over all wells of several immunoSEQ 96-well plates, and each plate served as one replicate. For unsorted PBMC, approximately 290 ng of genomic DNA, equivalent to roughly 30,000 T cell genomes, went into each replicate PCR. Ten immunoSEQ deep assay plates were used to sequence unsorted PBMC genomic DNA. Purified libraries were quantified with a Qubit 3.0 fluorometer, sized on a Bioanalyzer 2100, and re-quantified with the KAPA Library Quantification kit. Each immunoSEQ 96-well plate was sequenced on its own single-read 150-cycle Illumina NextSeq 550 flow cell. The study's processing was this. Because the immunoSEQ output held only junctional sequences and lacked quality scores, the filtering could not match the filtering applied to full-length reads. Sequences were annotated with PyIR, a Python wrapper for IgBLAST v1.9, and V/J genes and CDR3 were assigned using IMGT germline references. Reads with weak V/J assignments (E-value above 1e-6), missing CDR3, stop codons, out-of-frame junctions, or ambiguous translated residues were removed. V3J clonotypes were defined as sequences sharing an identical inferred V gene, J gene, and CDR3 amino acid sequence. Percentage overlap between repertoires was calculated by dividing the number of shared unique clonotypes by the size of the smaller repertoire. Repertoire richness was assessed with RTK rarefaction, the Chao1 estimator, and Recon v2.1 estimates of unobserved clonotypes. The immuneACCESS repertoire file appears here via TCRdb, limited to in-frame rearrangements. These files lack a portion of the clones; in checked studies, under half of the deficit traces to unresolved V genes, and the cause of the others is not known. The V and J calls and the clone size are those of that table, but D and trimming were determined from the DNA. This sample holds about 600,000 clones; around 78% were observed only once. 12% of the sample is held by the ten biggest clonotypes.

The sample taken for sequencing was PBMCs. This sequence originates from a middle-aged woman in good health. Some clones in this sample may be carry-over from other donors' samples. Rearrangement joined TRBV7-9 to TRBJ1-2; possibly the D gene is TRBD1, per 5 matching bases. The CDR3 region has the sequence CASSFSGDGNYGYTF. The sequenced DNA is TGTGCCAGCAGCTTCTCTGGGGACGGGAACTATGGCTACACCTTC.